Below are 32 T cell receptor beta chains sequenced from a single sample in a study of cytomegalovirus exposure and HLA in healthy donors. Measured with immunoSEQ multiplex PCR; TCRdb has only the in-frame clones, and not every one. The data show about 190,000 clones, with about 80% seen just once and more than 6.5% held by the top ten. The sequenced sample consisted of PBMCs. The receptors derive from a man aged 18 to 29 in good health and CMV-seropositive.

About this clone itself: One end of the junction fails to match germline, which may point to a read error. J is TRBJ2-7 and V is TRBV28; TRBD1 is a possible D gene (6 bases). The CDR3 is 15 amino acids. The germline CDR1 and CDR2 sequences are MDHEN and SYDVKM. The CDR3 sequence is CASSLQGQFRYGQYF. CDR3 nucleotide sequence: TGTGCCAGCAGTTTACAGGGGCAATTCCGTTACGGGCAGTACTTC.

The chain recombines TRBV4-1 with TRBJ2-1; D is possibly TRBD2 (7 bases). The V gene lost 1 base and the J gene lost 10 bases, with 14 bases spanning the gap. Germline loops: CDR1 MGHRA, CDR2 YSYEKL. CDR3 size: 14 residues. This CDR3 reads CASSQVAGAGEQFF. The CDR3 nucleotides are TGCGCCAGCAGCCAAGTCGCGGGGGCTGGGGAGCAGTTCTTC.

To note about this clone: The junction and the germline gene differ at one end; a read error may be behind it. The chain uses TRBV29-1 and TRBJ1-4; TRBD1 might be the D (6 bases). The CDR3 has 13 amino acids. CDR1 and CDR2 from the germline V gene are SQVTM and ANQGSEA. CDR3 region: CSVEDRIDEKLFF. CDR3 in DNA: TGCAGCGTGGAAGACAGGATAGATGAAAAACTGTTTTTT.

The V and J genes are TRBV28 and TRBJ1-2, with D possibly TRBD1 on 6 matching bases. V shed 6 bases and J shed 2 bases, with 25 bases lying between them. CDR3 length: 18 amino acids. Germline loops: CDR1 MDHEN, CDR2 SYDVKM. The CDR3, as DNA: TGTGCCAGCAGAGCTGCAGGCCGGATTGGGGGCCCGAACTATGGCTACACCTTC. The encoded protein is CASRAAGRIGGPNYGYTF.

The genes are TRBV5-1 and TRBJ2-2, with a possible D match to TRBD1 (6 bases). Germline CDR1 and CDR2: SGHRS and YFSETQ. CDR3 length: 14 amino acids. Between the trimmed V and J ends, which lost 7 bases and 1 base, there was a span of 11 bases. DNA of the CDR3: TGCGCCAGCGGCCGGGACATGAACACCGGGGAGCTGTTTTTT. Protein sequence: CASGRDMNTGELFF. The full variable domain, its missing parts supplied by reference TRBV5-1 and TRBJ2-2, is KAGVTQTPRYLIKTRGQQVTLSCSPISGHRSVSWYQQTPGQGLQFLFEYFSETQRNKGNFPGRFSGRQFSNSRSEMNVSTLELGDSALYLCASGRDMNTGELFFGEGSRLTVL.

The gene calls are TRBV19 and TRBJ2-5, with TRBD1 matching over 8 bases. This CDR3 region has 16 residues. From germline, CDR1 is LNHDA and CDR2 SQIVND (reference sequence). V was clipped by 6 bases and J by 2 bases; unmatched bases: 11. The CDR3 loop is CASSAQDRESQETQYF. The CDR3 DNA reads TGTGCCAGTAGCGCCCAGGACAGGGAGAGTCAAGAGACCCAGTACTTC.

The gene calls are TRBV11-3 and TRBJ2-7; D may be TRBD2 (6 bases). V lost 1 base to trimming and J lost 1 base, with 8 bases between them. From germline, CDR1 is SGHNT and CDR2 YENEEA. The CDR3 has 14 amino acids. The CDR3, as DNA: TGTGCCAGCAGCTTAGCGGGGGAATCCTACGAGCAGTACTTC. This encodes CASSLAGESYEQYF.

The V gene is TRBV2, the J gene TRBJ2-3; D uncertain. With 0 bases removed from V and 2 bases from J, the gap between germline ends came to 3 bases. Germline CDR1 reads SNHLY; CDR2 reads FYNNEI. The CDR3 has 13 amino acids. DNA of the CDR3: TGTGCCAGCAGTGAAGCTCTCACAGATACGCAGTATTTT. This encodes CASSEALTDTQYF.

This chain links TRBV7-2 with TRBJ2-5, with a possible D match to TRBD1 (5 bases). Germline loops: CDR1 SGHTA, CDR2 FQGNSA. Trimming removed 5 bases at V and 4 bases at J, with 11 bases between. The CDR3 is made up of 13 amino acids. The CDR3 DNA reads TGTGCCAGCAGCCCCCCAGGGTCAGAGACCCAGTACTTC. This translates into CASSPPGSETQYF.

The chain joins TRBV28 to TRBJ2-5; a possible D gene is TRBD1 (6 bases). Germline CDR1 reads MDHEN; CDR2 reads SYDVKM. The V end was cut by 6 bases, the J end by 7 bases, with 15 bases between. The length of the CDR3 is 13 residues. The CDR3 bases are TGTGCCAGCAGACGGGGACAAGGGGGGACCCAGTACTTC. This encodes CASRRGQGGTQYF.

This clone was recorded a few times. The V call is TRBV6-6, the J call TRBJ2-7; unclear D gene. The V gene's germline CDR1 is MNHNY and CDR2 SVGAGI (reference sequence). V lost 2 bases, J lost 12 bases, and 11 bases lay in between. This CDR3 contains 11 residues. The CDR3 coding sequence is TGTGCCAGCAGTTACCCGGTCTCTCCGTACTTC. It is translated as CASSYPVSPYF.

The CDR3 region is CASSLDGQGGETQYF. CDR3 coding DNA: TGTGCCAGCAGCTTAGATGGTCAGGGTGGCGAGACCCAGTACTTC. The chain is built from TRBV7-7 and TRBJ2-5; D might be TRBD1 (5 bases). Per germline, CDR1 SSHAT and CDR2 FNYEAQ (reference sequence). This CDR3 is built from 15 residues. Trimming shortened V by 1 base and J by 5 bases, and 14 bases separated the two germline ends.

V gene TRBV18 combines with J gene TRBJ2-1; D is undetermined. With 2 bases removed from V and 0 bases from J, the gap between germline ends came to 8 bases. Germline V gene lookup returns CDR1 KGHSH and CDR2 LQKENI. The CDR3 runs to 15 residues. CDR3 nucleotide sequence: TGTGCCAGCTCACCAAGTCTGAGCTCCTACAATGAGCAGTTCTTC. The encoded protein is CASSPSLSSYNEQFF.

This chain links TRBV29-1 with TRBJ2-7; 10 bases are shared with TRBD1. With 6 bases clipped from V and 4 bases from J, the junction kept 6 bases outside the gene matches. The CDR3 runs 13 residues. The germline gives CDR1 SQVTM, CDR2 ANQGSEA. CDR3 coding DNA: TGCAGCGTCTTTGGGGACAGGGGTTACGAGCAGTACTTC. Residues: CSVFGDRGYEQYF.

The chain uses TRBV4-3 and TRBJ2-2; 11 bases align to TRBD2. The CDR3 is made up of 16 amino acids. After removal of 3 bases from V and 7 bases from J, the junction contained 7 bases not matched to a gene. Germline CDR1 and CDR2: LGHNA and YSLEER. This CDR3 is CASSQRTSGWNGELFF. CDR3 coding DNA: TGCGCCAGCAGCCAGAGGACTAGCGGGTGGAACGGGGAGCTGTTTTTT.

V gene TRBV11-2 combines with J gene TRBJ2-1, with 8 nucleotides matching TRBD2. Germline values: CDR1 SGHAT, CDR2 FQNNGV. The CDR3 has 15 residues. The V segment lost 3 bases and the J segment 4 bases; nucleotides outside the gene matches: 5. CDR3 protein: CASSFPGGGYNEQFF. The CDR3 nucleotides read TGTGCCAGCAGCTTTCCGGGAGGGGGGTACAATGAGCAGTTCTTC.

The J gene is TRBJ2-1, the V gene TRBV5-1; 14 bases are a match to TRBD2. This CDR3 has 18 amino acids. CDR1 SGHRS and CDR2 YFSETQ come from the germline V gene. With V trimmed by 0 bases and J by 7 bases, 9 bases remained unmatched. CDR3 DNA: TGCGCCAGCAGCTTGGGGGGACTAGCGGGAGCCTCGACGAATGAGCAGTTCTTC. The encoded protein is CASSLGGLAGASTNEQFF.

The CDR3 bases are TGTGCCAGCAGTTCGCCGGGACAGACCTATGGCTACACCTTC. This gives the protein CASSSPGQTYGYTF. The chain combines TRBV27 with TRBJ1-2; 7 bases map to TRBD1. The CDR3 totals 14 residues. V shed 4 bases, J shed 4 bases, and the junction held 6 bases outside the gene matches. Germline V gene lookup returns CDR1 MNHEY and CDR2 SMNVEV (reference sequence).

In this sample, this clone turned up a few times. This sequence joins TRBV9 and TRBJ1-5; 7 bases agree with TRBD1. J gave up 3 bases and V 2 bases, and 5 bases lay outside the gene matches. The CDR3 runs to 15 residues. Germline V lookup: CDR1 SGDLS, CDR2 YYNGEE. The CDR3 protein is CASSVTGFPNQPQHF. For the CDR3, the DNA is TGTGCCAGCAGCGTGACAGGGTTTCCCAATCAGCCCCAGCATTTT.

The chain is built from TRBV9 and TRBJ2-7; the match to TRBD1 covers 9 bases. The CDR3 is 15 residues long. Germline lookup yields CDR1 SGDLS and CDR2 YYNGEE. The ends lost 3 bases at V and 4 bases at J; junction bases unmatched: 8. CDR3 DNA: TGTGCCAGCAGCGCCGCCGGGACAGGGATGTACGAGCAGTACTTC. It codes for CASSAAGTGMYEQYF.

V and J are TRBV5-6 and TRBJ1-2; D gene uncertain. The CDR3 is 11 amino acids. Germline assignment: CDR1 SGHDT and CDR2 YYEEEE. Trimming shortened V by 3 bases and J by 6 bases, and 6 bases separated the two germline ends. The DNA of the CDR3 is TGTGCCAGCAGCTGGCTAGATGGCTACACCTTC. Translation gives CASSWLDGYTF.

CDR3 protein: CASSPQGLTGEQYF. CDR3 coding DNA: TGTGCCAGCAGCCCCCAGGGACTTACCGGGGAGCAGTACTTC. V is TRBV5-4 and J is TRBJ2-7, with D possibly matching TRBD2 (6 bases). CDR3 length equals 14 residues. The germline V gene encodes CDR1 SGHNT and CDR2 YYREEE (reference sequence). Trimming took 4 bases from V and 7 from J, leaving 18 bases between them.

This chain connects TRBV6-5 to TRBJ2-1, with a possible D match to TRBD1 (6 bases). The CDR3 extends over 12 amino acids. Per the germline V gene, CDR1 is MNHEY and CDR2 is SVGAGI. V was shortened by 4 bases and J by 6 bases, with 7 bases between the two germline ends. DNA of the CDR3: TGTGCCAGCAGTTTGACAGGCAATGAGCAGTTCTTC. This translates into CASSLTGNEQFF.

This clone has just a few counts. This sequence joins TRBV29-1 and TRBJ1-2, with D uncertain. Trimming stripped 1 base from V and 8 bases from J, with 14 bases between. CDR3 size: 13 residues. Germline V lookup: CDR1 SQVTM, CDR2 ANQGSEA. CDR3 in amino acids: CSVEVRGSQGYTF. The CDR3 DNA reads TGCAGCGTTGAAGTACGGGGAAGCCAGGGCTACACCTTC. The entire variable domain, with the rest obtained from reference TRBV29-1 and TRBJ1-2, is as follows: SAVISQKPSRDICQRGTSLTIQCQVDSQVTMMFWYRQQPGQSLTLIATANQGSEATYESGFVIDKFPISRPNLTFSTLTVSNMSPEDSSIYLCSVEVRGSQGYTFGSGTRLTVV.

There are a few counts of this clone. The chain carries TRBV19 and TRBJ2-2; 9 nucleotides agree with TRBD1. This CDR3 is built from 15 residues. CDR1 and CDR2 from the germline V gene are LNHDA and SQIVND (reference sequence). After removal of 5 bases from V and 4 bases from J, the junction contained 5 bases not matched to a gene. The CDR3 bases are TGTGCCAGTAGTGCAGGGACAGGGAGCACCGGGGAGCTGTTTTTT. This gives the protein CASSAGTGSTGELFF.

CDR3 protein: CASSSTRTGGGYTF. Here the CDR3 DNA reads TGTGCCAGCAGCTCAACCAGGACAGGAGGGGGCTACACCTTC. The chain combines TRBV5-4 with TRBJ1-2, with 7 bases aligning to TRBD1. The V gene's germline CDR1 is SGHNT and CDR2 YYREEE (reference sequence). CDR3 size: 14 residues. Trimming removed 3 bases from V and 8 bases from J; junction bases left unmatched: 10.

This chain joins TRBV7-9 and TRBJ2-2; TRBD1 matches 7 bases. Germline CDR1 and CDR2: SEHNR and FQNEAQ (reference sequence). The V segment lost 4 bases and the J segment 4 bases; nucleotides outside the gene matches: 12. CDR3 size: 17 residues. DNA for the CDR3: TGTGCCAGCAGCTCACGGACAGGACGACGTAGCACCGGGGAGCTGTTTTTT. Protein product: CASSSRTGRRSTGELFF.

The CDR3 loop reads CASSKGGDTEAFF. CDR3 in DNA: TGCGCCAGCAGCAAAGGGGGGGACACTGAAGCTTTCTTT. The J gene is TRBJ1-1, the V gene TRBV4-1; perhaps TRBD1 as D (6 bases). The V end lost 5 bases, the J end lost 3 bases, and 10 bases lay between the germline ends. Germline assignment: CDR1 MGHRA and CDR2 YSYEKL. The CDR3 consists of 13 residues.

A single count supports this clone. V is TRBV27 and J is TRBJ1-4; a possible D gene is TRBD1 (5 bases). The CDR3 contains 16 residues. Germline V gene lookup returns CDR1 MNHEY and CDR2 SMNVEV (reference sequence). With 5 bases removed from V and 0 bases from J, the gap between germline ends came to 13 bases. CDR3 in amino acids: CASSTPSGTTNEKLFF. CDR3 nucleotides: TGTGCCAGCAGTACCCCTTCAGGGACAACTAATGAAAAACTGTTTTTT.

V gene TRBV15 combines with J gene TRBJ1-2, with D tentatively TRBD1 (6 bases). This CDR3 comprises 16 residues. V dropped 3 bases and J dropped 5 bases, with 19 bases sitting between them. Germline CDR1 reads LNHNV; CDR2 reads YYDKDF (reference sequence). This CDR3 reads CATSSSGGNREYGYTF. The CDR3 DNA reads TGTGCCACCAGCAGCTCTGGGGGCAACCGAGAATATGGCTACACCTTC.

In its sample, this clone was seen once. This rearrangement joins TRBV5-4 to TRBJ2-1; D gene uncertain. Germline CDR1 reads SGHNT; CDR2 reads YYREEE (reference sequence). V dropped 0 bases and J dropped 9 bases, with 4 bases sitting between them. CDR3 size: 11 residues. The CDR3 nucleotides read TGTGCCAGCAGCTTGGAGCTTGAGCAGTTCTTC. Translation: CASSLELEQFF.

The rearrangement links TRBV7-3 to TRBJ2-1, with D perhaps matching TRBD2 (5 bases). This CDR3 contains 14 residues. Germline CDR1 SGHTA, CDR2 FQGTGA. V dropped 2 bases and J dropped 6 bases, with 11 bases sitting between them. The CDR3 spells CASSLEGSPNEQFF. The CDR3 DNA is TGTGCCAGCAGCTTAGAGGGTAGCCCCAATGAGCAGTTCTTC.